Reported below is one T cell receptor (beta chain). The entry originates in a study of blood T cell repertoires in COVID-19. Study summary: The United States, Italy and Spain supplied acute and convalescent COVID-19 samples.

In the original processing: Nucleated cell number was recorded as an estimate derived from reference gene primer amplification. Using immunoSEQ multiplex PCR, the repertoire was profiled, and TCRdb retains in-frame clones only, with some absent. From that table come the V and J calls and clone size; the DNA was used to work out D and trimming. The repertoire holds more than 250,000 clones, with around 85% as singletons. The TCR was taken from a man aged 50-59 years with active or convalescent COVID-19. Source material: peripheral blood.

DNA of the CDR3: TGTGCCAGCTCACCCGTCGGACAGGCTGGAAACACCATATATTTT. It encodes CASSPVGQAGNTIYF. The chain has TRBV18 and TRBJ1-3; 7 bases fit TRBD1. V lost 3 bases, J lost 2 bases, and 4 bases stayed unmatched. The V gene's germline CDR1 is KGHSH and CDR2 LQKENI. The CDR3 consists of 15 residues.